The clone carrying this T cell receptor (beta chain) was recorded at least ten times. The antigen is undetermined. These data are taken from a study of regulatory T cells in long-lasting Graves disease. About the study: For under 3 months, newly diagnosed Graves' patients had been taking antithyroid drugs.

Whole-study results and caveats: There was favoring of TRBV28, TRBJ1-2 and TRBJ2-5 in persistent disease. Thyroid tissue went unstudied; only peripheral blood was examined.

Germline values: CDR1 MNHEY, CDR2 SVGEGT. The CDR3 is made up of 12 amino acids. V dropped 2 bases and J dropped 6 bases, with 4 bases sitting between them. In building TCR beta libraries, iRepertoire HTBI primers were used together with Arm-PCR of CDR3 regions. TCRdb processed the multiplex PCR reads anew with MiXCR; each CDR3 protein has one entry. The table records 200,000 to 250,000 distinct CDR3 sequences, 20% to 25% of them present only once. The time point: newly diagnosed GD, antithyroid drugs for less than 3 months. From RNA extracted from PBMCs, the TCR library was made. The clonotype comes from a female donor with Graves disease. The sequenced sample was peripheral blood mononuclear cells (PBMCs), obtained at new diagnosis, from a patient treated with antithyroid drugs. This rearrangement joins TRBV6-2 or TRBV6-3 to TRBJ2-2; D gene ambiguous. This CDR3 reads CASSYQAGELFF. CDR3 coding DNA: TGTGCCAGCAGTTACCAAGCCGGGGAGCTGTTTTTT.